What follows are 13 T cell receptor beta chains derived from one specimen sequenced in a study of CD8 T cells in Susac syndrome. It was with random hexamers that about 0.45 to 1 ug RNA was reverse transcribed. TCRdb itself ran the immunoSEQ multiplex PCR reads through MiXCR, one entry per CDR3 protein. Of around 80,000 distinct CDR3 sequences in the sample, 95% to 97% were seen once. The sample was CD8+ T cells from PBMCs. The receptor set was obtained from a human donor with Susac syndrome.

This clonotype was detected once. V usage is TRBV30 and J usage is TRBJ2-1; D is possibly TRBD1 (6 bases). Trimming removed 3 bases from V and 6 bases from J, with 21 bases in between. Germline CDR1 GTSNPN, CDR2 SVGIG (reference sequence). This CDR3 is built from 16 residues. CDR3 DNA: TGTGCCTGGAGCCCCGGAGGCCAGGGGTTGGTCAATGAGCAGTTCTTC. Translated: CAWSPGGQGLVNEQFF.

The chain joins TRBV7-9 to TRBJ2-5; 10 bases agree with TRBD1. Unmatched junction bases numbered 4, after V lost 5 bases and J lost 4 bases. CDR1 is SEHNR, CDR2 FQNEAQ, per germline (reference sequence). CDR3 length equals 14 residues. The CDR3 nucleotides read TGTGCCAGCAGCCCTAGGACAGGGGGAGAGACCCAGTACTTC. This gives the protein CASSPRTGGETQYF.

The J gene is TRBJ2-4, the V gene TRBV12-3 or TRBV12-4, with D hard to call. The V and J ends lost 6 bases and 8 bases respectively, with 17 bases between them. The CDR3 covers 14 residues. DNA of the CDR3: TGTGCCAGCAGAAGAACGGCAGAGCAAGACATTCAGTACTTC. It is translated as CASRRTAEQDIQYF.

The V and J genes are TRBV6-6 and TRBJ1-1; D remains unclear. CDR3 size: 15 residues. In germline, CDR1 is MNHNY, CDR2 SVGAGI (reference sequence). V shed 2 bases and J shed 1 base, with 11 bases lying between them. The CDR3 sequence: CASSYTKIGNTEAFF. Written as DNA, the CDR3 is TGTGCCAGCAGTTACACCAAGATTGGGAACACTGAAGCTTTCTTT.

This clonotype has just one count. The chain employs TRBV20-1 and TRBJ2-1, with TRBD2 identical over 11 bases. Per the germline V gene, CDR1 is DFQATT and CDR2 is SNEGSKA (reference sequence). The J segment lost 0 bases and the V segment lost 0 bases, leaving 10 bases of the junction unmatched. CDR3 size: 19 residues. CDR3 DNA sequence: TGCAGTGCTAGAGATCGGGCTAGCGGGGGGAGAGGCTCCTACAATGAGCAGTTCTTC. Protein product: CSARDRASGGRGSYNEQFF.

The chain recombines TRBV29-1 with TRBJ2-3; 8 bases fit TRBD1. CDR3 length equals 13 residues. CDR1 SQVTM and CDR2 ANQGSEA come from the germline V gene. Trimming took 7 bases from V and 2 from J; bases not matched to a gene: 5. The CDR3 coding sequence is TGCAGCGATTTACAGGGGGACACAGATACGCAGTATTTT. Translating it yields CSDLQGDTDTQYF.

The chain has TRBV29-1 and TRBJ1-2, with D maybe TRBD1 (5 bases). Trimming took off 4 bases at V and 7 bases at J, with 13 bases between the two ends. The CDR3 consists of 12 residues. The V gene's germline CDR1 is SQVTM and CDR2 ANQGSEA. The CDR3 DNA sequence: TGCAGCGTTGGGGGCCTATCGCTTGGCTACACCTTC. Its translation: CSVGGLSLGYTF.

This sequence joins TRBV6-5 and TRBJ2-1; the D is unclear. Deletions cut 2 bases from V and 4 bases from J, with 9 bases between. The germline CDR1 and CDR2 sequences are MNHEY and SVGAGI. CDR3 length: 14 amino acids. In DNA form, the CDR3 reads TGTGCCAGCAGTTACACCGGGCCTTACAATGAGCAGTTCTTC. Residues: CASSYTGPYNEQFF.

The gene calls are TRBV12-5 and TRBJ2-5; 7 nucleotides line up with TRBD1. The CDR3 is made up of 15 amino acids. The J segment lost 0 bases and the V segment lost 7 bases, leaving 8 bases of the junction unmatched. Per the germline V gene, CDR1 is LGHNT and CDR2 is FRNRAP. The CDR3 nucleotides are TGTGCTAGTGCCGGCCCCGACAGGGACCAAGAGACCCAGTACTTC. Its translation: CASAGPDRDQETQYF.

This clonotype has a handful of counts. The chain has TRBV4-1 and TRBJ1-1; D is possibly TRBD1 (6 bases). Per the germline V gene, CDR1 is MGHRA and CDR2 is YSYEKL. This CDR3 contains 13 residues. V lost 3 bases, J lost 5 bases, and 10 bases lay in between. The CDR3 nucleotides are TGCGCCAGCAGCCAGGTAGGGGGGACTGAAGCTTTCTTT. Its translation: CASSQVGGTEAFF.

The chain combines TRBV29-1 with TRBJ2-2; D not resolved. This CDR3 region has 12 residues. V lost 4 bases and J lost 6, with 9 bases in between. From germline, CDR1 is SQVTM and CDR2 ANQGSEA. The DNA for the CDR3 is TGCAGCGTTGCTTCCCAGGCCGGGGAGCTGTTTTTT. Protein sequence: CSVASQAGELFF.

This chain connects TRBV10-3 to TRBJ2-7, with TRBD2 identical over 7 bases. The CDR3 runs 12 residues. V trimming: 10 bases; J trimming: 6 bases; junction bases outside the gene matches: 9. CDR1 is ENHRY and CDR2 is SYGVKD in the germline V gene. Here the CDR3 reads CATKTTSAEQYF. DNA for the CDR3: TGTGCCACCAAAACTACTAGCGCCGAGCAGTACTTC.

The V gene is TRBV12-3 or TRBV12-4, the J gene TRBJ1-6, with TRBD1 as a possible D gene (6 bases). Trimming shortened V by 6 bases and J by 10 bases, and 13 bases separated the two germline ends. The CDR3 covers 13 residues. CDR3 sequence reads: CASRTGTHSPLHF. In DNA form, the CDR3 reads TGTGCCAGCAGAACCGGGACACACTCACCCCTCCACTTT.